One sample yielded the 10 T cell receptor beta chains listed below, sequenced in a study of T cell repertoires in cytomegalovirus infection. TCRdb recomputed calls from the reads with MiXCR, one row per CDR3 protein. Here the sample spans around 570,000 distinct CDR3 sequences, around 40% being singletons. Antigen specificity for these receptors is unknown. The sequences come from cultured PBMCs, collected from culture after CMV antigen stimulation. The receptor set was obtained from a human donor in good health (CMV status not recorded). Some clones in this sample may be carry-over from other donors' samples.

This clonotype has only a few counts. J is TRBJ2-1 and V is TRBV7-2; 8 bases are shared with TRBD2. This CDR3 contains 16 residues. Trimming cost V 5 bases and J 4 bases; bases outside gene matches: 10. CDR1 is SGHTA, CDR2 FQGNSA, per germline. The CDR3 loop reads CASSPGGSGAYNEQFF. Here the CDR3 DNA reads TGTGCCAGCAGCCCCGGAGGTAGCGGGGCGTACAATGAGCAGTTCTTC.

This clonotype was picked up many times. V and J are TRBV7-8 and TRBJ2-1, with 7 bases fitting TRBD1. Germline values: CDR1 SGHVS, CDR2 FQNEAQ. J gave up 4 bases and V 3 bases, and 3 bases lay outside the gene matches. The CDR3 sequence is 14 residues long. The CDR3 DNA sequence: TGTGCCAGCAGCTTGGGACAGTTGTACAATGAGCAGTTCTTC. This codes for CASSLGQLYNEQFF.

This clonotype has a handful of counts. The genes are TRBV18 and TRBJ2-5; D is ambiguous. V shed 2 bases and J shed 2 bases, with 9 bases lying between them. The germline gives CDR1 KGHSH, CDR2 LQKENI. The CDR3 runs 14 residues. DNA for the CDR3: TGTGCCAGCTCACCAAGGGTAAAGCAAGAGACCCAGTACTTC. Encoded protein: CASSPRVKQETQYF.

This clonotype has only one observation. The chain employs TRBV6-2 or TRBV6-3 and TRBJ1-1, with TRBD1 matching 7 bases. Germline lookup yields CDR1 MNHEY and CDR2 SVGEGT. The CDR3 is 16 amino acids. Germline trimming cut 1 base from V and 1 base from J; bases unmatched to any gene: 6. The DNA for the CDR3 is TGTGCCAGCAGTTACTACCCGGGACAGCAGAACACTGAAGCTTTCTTT. Its translation is CASSYYPGQQNTEAFF.

V gene TRBV20-1 combines with J gene TRBJ2-1; D assignment may be TRBD1 or TRBD2 (5 bases each). From germline, CDR1 is DFQATT and CDR2 SNEGSKA (reference sequence). V was trimmed by 3 bases and J by 0 bases, leaving 15 bases between them. The CDR3 extends over 16 amino acids. The CDR3 here is CSARGPGPSSYNEQFF. CDR3 nucleotides: TGCAGTGCTAGGGGCCCGGGGCCCAGCTCCTACAATGAGCAGTTCTTC.

The chain carries TRBV7-4 and TRBJ2-7; D is unresolved. Germline loops: CDR1 SGHVT, CDR2 SQSDAQ. V dropped 5 bases and J dropped 6 bases, with 14 bases sitting between them. The CDR3 has 13 amino acids. The CDR3 DNA is TGTGCCAGCAGCCCCGGGCCGCACCTCGAGCAGTACTTC. It yields the protein CASSPGPHLEQYF.

The chain combines TRBV4-1 with TRBJ2-1, with 15 bases aligning to TRBD2. Per the germline V gene, CDR1 is MGHRA and CDR2 is YSYEKL. The CDR3 contains 16 residues. The junction had 5 bases not matched to a gene; V was cut back by 3 bases and J by 8 bases. CDR3 nucleotides: TGCGCCAGCAGCCACTCTCGGACTAGCGGGAGGGATGAGCAGTTCTTC. Amino acid sequence: CASSHSRTSGRDEQFF.

This clonotype was counted a few times. The rearrangement links TRBV4-1 to TRBJ2-3; TRBD2 might be the D (5 bases). Germline V gives CDR1 MGHRA, CDR2 YSYEKL. This CDR3 has 14 residues. V lost 1 base and J 2 bases, leaving 7 bases between the germline ends. The CDR3 is CASSQVGLTDTQYF. Written as DNA, the CDR3 is TGCGCCAGCAGCCAAGTTGGACTCACAGATACGCAGTATTTT.

This clonotype has only a few counts. The rearrangement links TRBV7-9 to TRBJ2-3; 10 bases are a match to TRBD2. The CDR3 is made up of 16 amino acids. The germline gives CDR1 SEHNR, CDR2 FQNEAQ (reference sequence). V lost 2 bases and J lost 2; bases outside the gene matches: 4. CDR3 nucleotides: TGTGCCAGCAGCTTAACTCTAGCGGGGGCCACAGATACGCAGTATTTT. Translated, it gives CASSLTLAGATDTQYF.

The gene calls are TRBV10-2 and TRBJ1-5, with D possibly being TRBD1 (5 bases). The CDR3 extends over 15 amino acids. CDR1 and CDR2 from the germline V gene are WSHSY and SAAADI. V lost 4 bases, J lost 3 bases, and 13 bases lay in between. The CDR3 DNA reads as TGCGCCAGCAGTGGGGACGGGGACCTCAATCAGCCCCAGCATTTT. It is translated as CASSGDGDLNQPQHF.